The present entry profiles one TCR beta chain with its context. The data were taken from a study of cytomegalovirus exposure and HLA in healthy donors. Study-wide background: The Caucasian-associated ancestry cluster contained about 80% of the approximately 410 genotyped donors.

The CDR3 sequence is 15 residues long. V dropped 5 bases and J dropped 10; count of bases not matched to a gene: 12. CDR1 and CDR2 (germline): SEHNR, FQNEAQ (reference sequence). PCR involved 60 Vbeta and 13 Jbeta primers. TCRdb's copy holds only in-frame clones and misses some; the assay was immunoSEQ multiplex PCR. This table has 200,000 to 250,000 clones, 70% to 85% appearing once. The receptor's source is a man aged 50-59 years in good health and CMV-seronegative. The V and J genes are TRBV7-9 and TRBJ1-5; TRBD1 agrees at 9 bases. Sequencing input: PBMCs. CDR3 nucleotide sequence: TGTGCCAGCAGCCCCGAGGGGACAGGGAAGAGCCCCCAGCATTTT. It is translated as CASSPEGTGKSPQHF. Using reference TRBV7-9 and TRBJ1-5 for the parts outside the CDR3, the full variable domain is DTGVSQNPRHKITKRGQNVTFRCDPISEHNRLYWYRQTLGQGPEFLTYFQNEAQLEKSRLLSDRFSAERPKGSFSTLEIQRTEQGDSAMYLCASSPEGTGKSPQHFGDGTRLSIL.